The T cell receptor beta chain under discussion was sequenced for a study of blood T cell repertoires in COVID-19. In the study overall: T cells, B-cell-depleted T cells, or PBMCs supplied cDNA or gDNA.

This clone was counted a few times. The V and J ends lost 7 bases and 4 bases respectively, with 11 bases between them. Germline loops: CDR1 MNHEY, CDR2 SVGAGI. There are 13 residues in the CDR3. Assay: immunoSEQ multiplex PCR; the TCRdb copy retains only in-frame clones and omits some. The repertoire consists of 90,000 to 120,000 clones, with approximately 93% occurring once and the leading ten covering around 1%. V and J are TRBV6-5 and TRBJ1-5; D remains ambiguous. This clonotype originated in a man aged 55 to 70 with acute or convalescent COVID-19. The sample taken for sequencing was peripheral blood. CDR3 nucleotide sequence: TGTGCCAGCAACGAACAGAAAAATCAGCCCCAGCATTTT. Translated, it gives CASNEQKNQPQHF.